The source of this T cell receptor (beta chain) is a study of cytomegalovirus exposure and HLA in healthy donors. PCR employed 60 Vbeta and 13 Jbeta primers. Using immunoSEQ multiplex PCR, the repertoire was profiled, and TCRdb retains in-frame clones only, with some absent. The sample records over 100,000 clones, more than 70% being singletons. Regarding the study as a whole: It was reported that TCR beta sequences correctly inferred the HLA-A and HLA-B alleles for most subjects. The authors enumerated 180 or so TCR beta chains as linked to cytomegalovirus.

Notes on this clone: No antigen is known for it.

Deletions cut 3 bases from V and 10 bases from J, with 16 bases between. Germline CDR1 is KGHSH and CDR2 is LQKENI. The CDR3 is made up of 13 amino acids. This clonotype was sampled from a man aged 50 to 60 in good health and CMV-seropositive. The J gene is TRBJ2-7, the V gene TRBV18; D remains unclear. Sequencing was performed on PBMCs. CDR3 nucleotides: TGTGCCAGCTCACCCAACCCGCAGCTAGATCAGTACTTC. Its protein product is CASSPNPQLDQYF.